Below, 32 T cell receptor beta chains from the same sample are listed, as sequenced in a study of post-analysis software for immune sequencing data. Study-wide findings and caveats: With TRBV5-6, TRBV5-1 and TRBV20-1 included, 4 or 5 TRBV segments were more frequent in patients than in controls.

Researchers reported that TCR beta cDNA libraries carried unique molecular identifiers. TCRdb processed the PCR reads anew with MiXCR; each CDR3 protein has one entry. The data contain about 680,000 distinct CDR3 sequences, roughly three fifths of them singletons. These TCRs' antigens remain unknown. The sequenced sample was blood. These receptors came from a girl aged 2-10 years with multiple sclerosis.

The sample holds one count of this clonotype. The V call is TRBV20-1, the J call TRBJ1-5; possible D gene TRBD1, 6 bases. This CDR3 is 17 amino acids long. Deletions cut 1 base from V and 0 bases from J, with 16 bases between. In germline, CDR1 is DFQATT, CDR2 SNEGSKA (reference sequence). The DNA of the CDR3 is TGCAGTGCTAGAGTACAGGGAGGGCCTTATAGCAATCAGCCCCAGCATTTT. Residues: CSARVQGGPYSNQPQHF.

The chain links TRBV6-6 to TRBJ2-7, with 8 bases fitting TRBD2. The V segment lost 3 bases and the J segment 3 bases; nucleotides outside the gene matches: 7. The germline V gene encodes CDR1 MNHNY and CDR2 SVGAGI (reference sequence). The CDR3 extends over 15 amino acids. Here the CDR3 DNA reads TGTGCCAGCAGTTATCTAGCGGGTCGTGTCTACGAGCAGTACTTC. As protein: CASSYLAGRVYEQYF.

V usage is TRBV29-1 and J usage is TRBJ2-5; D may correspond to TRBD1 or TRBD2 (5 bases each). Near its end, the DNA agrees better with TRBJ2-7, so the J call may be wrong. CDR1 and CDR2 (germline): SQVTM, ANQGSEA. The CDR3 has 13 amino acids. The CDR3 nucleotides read TGCAGCGTTGAAGACGGGGCGGACTACGAGCAGTACTTC. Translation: CSVEDGADYEQYF.

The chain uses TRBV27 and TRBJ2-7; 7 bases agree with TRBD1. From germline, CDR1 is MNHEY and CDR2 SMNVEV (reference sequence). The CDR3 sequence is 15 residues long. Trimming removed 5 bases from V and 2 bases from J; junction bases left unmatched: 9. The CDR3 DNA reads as TGTGCCAGCAGTCCGCCCGGACAGGTCCCCTACGAGCAGTACTTC. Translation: CASSPPGQVPYEQYF.

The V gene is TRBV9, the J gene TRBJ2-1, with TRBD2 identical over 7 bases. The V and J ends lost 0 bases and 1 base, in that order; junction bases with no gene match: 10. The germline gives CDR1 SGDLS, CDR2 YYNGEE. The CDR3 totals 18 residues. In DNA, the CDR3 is TGTGCCAGCAGCGTAGACAACGCACCTAGCGGATCCTACAATGAGCAGTTCTTC. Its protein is CASSVDNAPSGSYNEQFF.

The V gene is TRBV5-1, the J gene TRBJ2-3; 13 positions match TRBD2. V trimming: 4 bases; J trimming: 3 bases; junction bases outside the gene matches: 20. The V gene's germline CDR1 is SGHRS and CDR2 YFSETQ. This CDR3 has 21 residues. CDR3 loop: CASSLTGLAGDWGRRTDTQYF. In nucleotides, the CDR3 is TGCGCCAGCAGCCTAACCGGACTAGCGGGAGACTGGGGGAGAAGGACAGATACGCAGTATTTT.

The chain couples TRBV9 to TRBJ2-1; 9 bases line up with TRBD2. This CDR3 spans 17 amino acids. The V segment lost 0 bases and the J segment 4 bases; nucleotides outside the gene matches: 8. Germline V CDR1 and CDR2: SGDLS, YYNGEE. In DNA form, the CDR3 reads TGTGCCAGCAGCGTAGCTGCGGGGGGGCTGTATTACAATGAGCAGTTCTTC. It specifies CASSVAAGGLYYNEQFF.

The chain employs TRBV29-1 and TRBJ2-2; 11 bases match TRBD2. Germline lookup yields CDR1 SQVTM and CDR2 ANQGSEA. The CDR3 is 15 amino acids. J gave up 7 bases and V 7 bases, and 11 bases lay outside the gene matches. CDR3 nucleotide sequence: TGCAGCGCTGGGAGACTAGCGGGGATGGGCGGGGAGCTGTTTTTT. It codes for CSAGRLAGMGGELFF.

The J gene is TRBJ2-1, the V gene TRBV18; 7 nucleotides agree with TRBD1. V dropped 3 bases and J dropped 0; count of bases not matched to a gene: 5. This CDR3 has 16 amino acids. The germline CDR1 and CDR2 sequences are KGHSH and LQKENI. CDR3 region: CASSPGWDSSYNEQFF. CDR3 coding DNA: TGTGCCAGCTCACCTGGTTGGGACAGCTCCTACAATGAGCAGTTCTTC.

The CDR3, as DNA: TGTGCCAGCACTATTTTATCGGGGGGTGAGCAGTTCTTC. Its translation: CASTILSGGEQFF. V usage is TRBV12-3 or TRBV12-4 and J usage is TRBJ2-1, with 7 nucleotides matching TRBD2. CDR3 length: 13 amino acids. V lost 7 bases to trimming and J lost 9 bases; unmatched junction nucleotides: 9.

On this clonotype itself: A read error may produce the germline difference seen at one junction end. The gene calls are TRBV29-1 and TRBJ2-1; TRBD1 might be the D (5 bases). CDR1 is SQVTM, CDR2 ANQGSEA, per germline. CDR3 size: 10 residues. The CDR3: CSWGHNEQFF. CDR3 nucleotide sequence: TGTAGTTGGGGCCACAATGAGCAGTTCTTC.

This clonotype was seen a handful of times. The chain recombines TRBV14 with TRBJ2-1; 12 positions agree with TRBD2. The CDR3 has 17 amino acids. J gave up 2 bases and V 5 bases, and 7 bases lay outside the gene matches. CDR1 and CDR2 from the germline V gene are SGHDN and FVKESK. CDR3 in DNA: TGTGCCAGCAGCGGACAACTAGCGGGAGGCCCCTACAATGAGCAGTTCTTC. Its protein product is CASSGQLAGGPYNEQFF.

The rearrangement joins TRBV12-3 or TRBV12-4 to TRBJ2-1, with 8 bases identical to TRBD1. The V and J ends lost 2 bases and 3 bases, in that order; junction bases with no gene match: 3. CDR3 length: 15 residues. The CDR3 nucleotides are TGTGCCAGCAGTTTACGCGGACAGGGCTACAATGAGCAGTTCTTC. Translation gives CASSLRGQGYNEQFF.

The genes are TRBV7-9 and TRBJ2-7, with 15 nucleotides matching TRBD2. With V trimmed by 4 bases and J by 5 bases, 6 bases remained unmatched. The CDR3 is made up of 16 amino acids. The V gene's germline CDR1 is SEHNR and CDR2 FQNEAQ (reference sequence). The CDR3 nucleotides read TGTGCCAGCAGCTCCGGACTAGCGGGAGGGCCTGACGAGCAGTACTTC. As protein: CASSSGLAGGPDEQYF.

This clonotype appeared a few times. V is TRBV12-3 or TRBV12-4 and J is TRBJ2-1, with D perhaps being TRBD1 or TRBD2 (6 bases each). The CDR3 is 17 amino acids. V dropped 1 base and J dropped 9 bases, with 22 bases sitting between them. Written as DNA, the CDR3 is TGTGCCAGCAGTTTAGATCCTTTACAGGGAGGAGATGGTGAGCAGTTCTTC. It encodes CASSLDPLQGGDGEQFF.

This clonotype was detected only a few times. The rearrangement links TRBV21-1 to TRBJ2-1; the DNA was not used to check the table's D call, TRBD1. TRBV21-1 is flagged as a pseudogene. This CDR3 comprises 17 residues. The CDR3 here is CASSKVCGSRGYNEQFF. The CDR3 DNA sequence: TGTGCCAGCAGCAAAGTCTGCGGGTCGAGGGGTTACAATGAGCAGTTCTTC.

The CDR3 loop is CASSPRDTLEQFF. The CDR3 DNA is TGTGCCAGCAGCCCCCGGGACACCTTAGAGCAGTTCTTC. The genes are TRBV11-3 and TRBJ2-1, with D tentatively TRBD1 (6 bases). Germline CDR1 reads SGHNT; CDR2 reads YENEEA. Trimming removed 5 bases from V and 10 bases from J, with 15 bases in between. This CDR3 spans 13 amino acids. The full variable domain, in which reference TRBV11-3 and TRBJ2-1 provide the parts outside the CDR3, is EAGVVQSPRYKIIEKKQPVAFWCNPISGHNTLYWYLQNLGQGPELLIRYENEEAVDDSQLPKDRFSAERLKGVDSTLKIQPAELGDSAVYLCASSPRDTLEQFFGPGTRLTVL.

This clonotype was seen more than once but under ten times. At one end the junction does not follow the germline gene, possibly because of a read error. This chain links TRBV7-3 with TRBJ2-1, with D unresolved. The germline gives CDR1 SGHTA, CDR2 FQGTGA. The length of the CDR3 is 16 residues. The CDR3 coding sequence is TGTACCAGCAGCCTAACCGTAGGCGCTGGCTACAATGAGCAGTTCTTC. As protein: CTSSLTVGAGYNEQFF.

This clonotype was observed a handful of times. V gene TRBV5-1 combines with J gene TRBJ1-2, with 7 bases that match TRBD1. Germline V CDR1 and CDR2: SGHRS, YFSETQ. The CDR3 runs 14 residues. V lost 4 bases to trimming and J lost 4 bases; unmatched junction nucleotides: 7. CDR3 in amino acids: CASSIDRERYGYTF. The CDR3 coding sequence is TGCGCCAGCAGCATCGACAGGGAGCGCTATGGCTACACCTTC.

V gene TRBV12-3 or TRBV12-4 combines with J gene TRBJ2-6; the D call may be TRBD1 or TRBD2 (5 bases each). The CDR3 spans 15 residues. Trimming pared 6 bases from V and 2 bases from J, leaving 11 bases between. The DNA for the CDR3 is TGTGCCAGCAGGCCAACGGGGCCTGGGGCCAACGTCCTGACTTTC. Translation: CASRPTGPGANVLTF.

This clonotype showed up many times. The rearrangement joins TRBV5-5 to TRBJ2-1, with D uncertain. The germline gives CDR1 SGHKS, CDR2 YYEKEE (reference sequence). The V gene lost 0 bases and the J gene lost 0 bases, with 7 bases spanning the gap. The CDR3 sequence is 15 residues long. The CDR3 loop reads CASSLDLSSYNEQFF. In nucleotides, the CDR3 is TGTGCCAGCAGCTTGGATCTGAGCTCCTACAATGAGCAGTTCTTC.

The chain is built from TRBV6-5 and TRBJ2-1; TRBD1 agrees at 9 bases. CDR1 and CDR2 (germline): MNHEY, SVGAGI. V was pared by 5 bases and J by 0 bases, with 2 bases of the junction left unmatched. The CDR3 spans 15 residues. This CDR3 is CASSKGQGSYNEQFF. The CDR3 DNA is TGTGCCAGCAGTAAGGGACAGGGCTCCTACAATGAGCAGTTCTTC.

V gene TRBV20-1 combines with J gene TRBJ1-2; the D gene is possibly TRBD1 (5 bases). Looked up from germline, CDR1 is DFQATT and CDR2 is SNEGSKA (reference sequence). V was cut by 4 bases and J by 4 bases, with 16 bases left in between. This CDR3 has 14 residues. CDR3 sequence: CSATSHDRVYGYTF. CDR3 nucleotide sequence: TGCAGTGCTACCTCTCACGACAGAGTCTATGGCTACACCTTC.

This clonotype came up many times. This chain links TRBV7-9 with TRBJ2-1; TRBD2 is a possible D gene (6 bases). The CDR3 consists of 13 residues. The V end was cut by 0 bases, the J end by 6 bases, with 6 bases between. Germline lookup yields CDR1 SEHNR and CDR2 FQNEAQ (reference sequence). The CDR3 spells CASSLAGGNEQFF. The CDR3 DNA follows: TGTGCCAGCAGCTTAGCGGGAGGCAATGAGCAGTTCTTC.

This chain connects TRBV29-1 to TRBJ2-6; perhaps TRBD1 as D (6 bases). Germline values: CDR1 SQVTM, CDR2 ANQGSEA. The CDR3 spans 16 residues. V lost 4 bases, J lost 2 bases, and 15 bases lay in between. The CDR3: CSVGGQISAGANVLTF. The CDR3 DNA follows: TGCAGCGTTGGTGGACAGATCTCCGCTGGGGCCAACGTCCTGACTTTC. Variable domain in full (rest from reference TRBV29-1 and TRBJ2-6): SAVISQKPSRDICQRGTSLTIQCQVDSQVTMMFWYRQQPGQSLTLIATANQGSEATYESGFVIDKFPISRPNLTFSTLTVSNMSPEDSSIYLCSVGGQISAGANVLTFGAGSRLTVL.

The CDR3 sequence: CASSEVGGGETQYF. DNA of the CDR3: TGTGCCAGCAGTGAAGTCGGGGGCGGAGAGACCCAGTACTTC. The chain uses TRBV6-1 and TRBJ2-5; the D gene could be TRBD1 or TRBD2 (6 bases each). Looked up from germline, CDR1 is MNHNS and CDR2 is SASEGT. CDR3 length equals 14 residues. V lost 1 base, J lost 4 bases, and 10 bases lay in between.

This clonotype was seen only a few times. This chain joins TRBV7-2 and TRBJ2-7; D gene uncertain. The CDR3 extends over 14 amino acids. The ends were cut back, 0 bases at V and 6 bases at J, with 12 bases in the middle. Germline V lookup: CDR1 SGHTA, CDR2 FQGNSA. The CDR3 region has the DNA TGTGCCAGCAGCTTAGCGCCAGCCCAAGGCGAGCAGTACTTC. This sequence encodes CASSLAPAQGEQYF.

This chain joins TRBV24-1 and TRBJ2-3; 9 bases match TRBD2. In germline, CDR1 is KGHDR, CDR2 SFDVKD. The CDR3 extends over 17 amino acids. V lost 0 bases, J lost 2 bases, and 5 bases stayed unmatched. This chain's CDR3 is CATSDLRASGDTDTQYF. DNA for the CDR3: TGTGCCACCAGTGATTTGAGGGCTAGCGGGGACACAGATACGCAGTATTTT.

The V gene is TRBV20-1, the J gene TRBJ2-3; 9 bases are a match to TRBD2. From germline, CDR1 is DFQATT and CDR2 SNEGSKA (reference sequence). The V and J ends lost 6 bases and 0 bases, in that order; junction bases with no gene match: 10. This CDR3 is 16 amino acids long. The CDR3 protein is CSAEGAGGYSTDTQYF. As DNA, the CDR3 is TGCAGTGCCGAGGGAGCGGGGGGCTATAGCACAGATACGCAGTATTTT.

CDR3 coding DNA: TGTGCCAGCAGCTTGGGGGCGACCGGGGAGCTGTTTTTT. Translated: CASSLGATGELFF. The chain has TRBV7-2 and TRBJ2-2; D might be TRBD1 (6 bases). Trimming pared 3 bases from V and 5 bases from J, leaving 7 bases between. CDR3 length equals 13 residues. In germline, CDR1 is SGHTA, CDR2 FQGNSA.

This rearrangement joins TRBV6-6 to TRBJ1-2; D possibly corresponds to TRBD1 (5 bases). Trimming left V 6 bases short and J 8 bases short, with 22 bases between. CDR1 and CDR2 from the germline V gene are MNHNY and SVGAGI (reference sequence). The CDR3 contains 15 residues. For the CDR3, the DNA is TGTGCCAGCAGCCCGTCTCCCGGGACCTCAAGGGGCTACACCTTC. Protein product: CASSPSPGTSRGYTF.

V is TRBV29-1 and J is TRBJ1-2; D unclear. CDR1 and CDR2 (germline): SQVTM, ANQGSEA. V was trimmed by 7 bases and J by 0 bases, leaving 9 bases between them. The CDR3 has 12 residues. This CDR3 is CSATGPNYGYTF. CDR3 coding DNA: TGCAGCGCTACCGGGCCTAACTATGGCTACACCTTC. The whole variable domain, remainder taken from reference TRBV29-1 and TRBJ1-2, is SAVISQKPSRDICQRGTSLTIQCQVDSQVTMMFWYRQQPGQSLTLIATANQGSEATYESGFVIDKFPISRPNLTFSTLTVSNMSPEDSSIYLCSATGPNYGYTFGSGTRLTVV.